This entry lists 24 T cell receptor beta chains sequenced from one sample in a study of T cell clonality in common variable immunodeficiency. Libraries were prepared by immunoSEQ multiplex PCR; TCRdb keeps only in-frame clonotypes and omits some of them. The specimen has approximately 46,000 clones, none found just once. What was sequenced was peripheral blood mononuclear cells. The receptors were gathered from a person aged 18 to 70 in good health.

This clone has a handful of counts. The CDR3 extends 3 residues past the end of the read, so its final part is completed from the germline J gene. J is TRBJ2-7 and V is TRBV7-6; 10 nucleotides match TRBD1. From germline, CDR1 is SGHVS and CDR2 FNYEAQ. CDR3 length equals 15 residues. V was clipped by 6 bases and J by 5 bases; unmatched bases: 10. The part of the CDR3 DNA that was read is TGTGCCAGCAGTTCTAAGGGGGACAGGGGTGACGAG. It specifies CASSSKGDRGDE. In full, the CDR3 is CASSSKGDRGDEQYF.

This clone was recorded many times. The read finishes 3 residues shy of the CDR3 end, and the germline J gene is used to complete it. The chain links TRBV29-1 to TRBJ2-3; 10 positions match TRBD2. J gave up 4 bases and V 4 bases, and 8 bases lay outside the gene matches. CDR1 SQVTM and CDR2 ANQGSEA come from the germline V gene. The CDR3 is 15 amino acids. The sequenced part of the CDR3 DNA is TGCAGCGTTGGAATCGGGACTAGCGTGTCAGATACG. Translated, it gives CSVGIGTSVSDT. The CDR3 as a whole reads CSVGIGTSVSDTQYF.

The sample holds many counts of this clone. The missing CDR3 end, 3 residues past where the read stops, is filled in from the germline J gene. The chain combines TRBV6-1 with TRBJ2-1; unclear D gene. The ends were cut back, 4 bases at V and 8 bases at J, with 12 bases in the middle. In germline, CDR1 is MNHNS, CDR2 SASEGT. The CDR3 sequence is 13 residues long. Partial CDR3 DNA: TGTGCCAGCAGTGGGGTCAATGGGCATGAG. As protein: CASSGVNGHE. The full CDR3 is CASSGVNGHEQFF.

This clone was seen ten or more times. From the germline J gene comes the end of the CDR3, since the read stops 3 residues before it. This rearrangement joins TRBV20-1 to TRBJ2-3; 7 bases line up with TRBD1. CDR3 size: 16 residues. In germline, CDR1 is DFQATT, CDR2 SNEGSKA (reference sequence). CDR3 bases read: TGCAGTGCTACCTCTGGGACAGCTTATAGCAATCAGCCG. This codes for CSATSGTAYSNQP. The entire CDR3 sequence reads CSATSGTAYSNQPQYF.

In this sample, this clone turned up many times. The CDR3 end is not reached by the read, which stops 3 residues before it; the germline J gene fills it in. The chain uses TRBV4-2 and TRBJ2-3; D ambiguous. Per germline, CDR1 LGHNA and CDR2 YNFKEQ. There are 14 residues in the CDR3. The V and J ends lost 0 bases and 2 bases respectively, with 6 bases between them. The CDR3 sequence is CASSQDLLTDTQYF. The CDR3 bases that were read are TGTGCCAGCAGCCAAGACCTACTCACAGATACG.

This clone showed up many times. The read ends 3 residues before the CDR3 terminus; that terminus is restored from the germline J gene. The chain uses TRBV30 and TRBJ1-4; possible D gene TRBD1, 6 bases. This CDR3 spans 14 amino acids. Germline CDR1 is GTSNPN and CDR2 is SVGIG (reference sequence). CDR3 bases read: TGTGCCTGGAGTGTAGGGGGACACCTGTTGGAA. Its protein product is CAWSVGGHLLE. The CDR3, in full, reads CAWSVGGHLLELFF.

This clone was seen at least ten times. CDR3 DNA (partial): TGTGCCGCGGGCCGGTCCCCTGGGGCCAACGTC. Translating it yields CAAGRSPGANV. In full, the CDR3 reads CAAGRSPGANVLTF. This rearrangement joins TRBV7-6 to TRBJ2-6, with D perhaps matching TRBD2 (5 bases). With the read ending 3 residues before the CDR3 end, the germline J gene is used to fill in that end. Trimming stripped 11 bases from V and 2 bases from J, with 13 bases between. CDR1 is SGHVS and CDR2 is FNYEAQ in the germline V gene. The CDR3 spans 14 residues.

About this clone itself: The read is 3 residues too short to cover the CDR3 end, so that end is filled in from the germline J gene. The genes are TRBV11-2 and TRBJ1-4, with D possibly TRBD1 on 6 matching bases. The length of the CDR3 is 15 residues. The V gene lost 6 bases and the J gene lost 6 bases, with 17 bases spanning the gap. From germline, CDR1 is SGHAT and CDR2 FQNNGV. The chain's CDR3 is CASSYQGYRDEKLFF. The part of the CDR3 DNA that was read is TGTGCCAGCAGTTACCAGGGGTATAGGGATGAAAAA.

This clone was observed many times. The read is 3 residues too short to cover the CDR3 end, so that end is filled in from the germline J gene. This rearrangement joins TRBV30 to TRBJ1-6; D possibly corresponds to TRBD1 (6 bases). This CDR3 has 14 amino acids. CDR1 GTSNPN and CDR2 SVGIG come from the germline V gene (reference sequence). The V gene lost 0 bases and the J gene lost 9 bases, with 12 bases spanning the gap. The covered CDR3 bases are TGTGCCTGGAGTGTTAACAGGGATGGTTCACCC. It specifies CAWSVNRDGSP. The CDR3 as a whole reads CAWSVNRDGSPLHF.

This clone came up many times. The read finishes 3 residues shy of the CDR3 end, and the germline J gene is used to complete it. The chain carries TRBV18 and TRBJ1-1; tentatively, D is TRBD1 (6 bases). Germline CDR1 reads KGHSH; CDR2 reads LQKENI. The CDR3 length is 12 residues. The V and J ends lost 6 bases and 7 bases respectively, with 12 bases between them. CDR3: CASSPDRNEAFF. The sequenced CDR3 bases are TGTGCCAGCTCTCCGGACAGAAATGAA.

This clone was seen repeatedly, ten times or more. The CDR3 is cut off 3 residues early in the read; its end comes from the germline J gene. The chain recombines TRBV5-1 with TRBJ1-5; TRBD1 matches 9 bases. Looked up from germline, CDR1 is SGHRS and CDR2 is YFSETQ. The CDR3 length is 15 residues. Trimming removed 0 bases from V and 7 bases from J; junction bases left unmatched: 5. Partial CDR3 DNA: TGCGCCAGCAGCTTGGAGGGACAGGGCTGGCAGCCC. Protein: CASSLEGQGWQP. The whole CDR3 is CASSLEGQGWQPQHF.

Notes on this clone: The sequenced fragment ends 3 residues before the CDR3 boundary, so the rest is inferred from the germline J gene. The V call is TRBV2, the J call TRBJ2-3; tentative D call: TRBD2 (6 bases). V lost 3 bases to trimming and J lost 6 bases, with 10 bases between them. From germline, CDR1 is SNHLY and CDR2 FYNNEI. This CDR3 has 13 residues. The part of the CDR3 DNA that was read is TGTGCCAGCAGTGAGCGGGGCGGGGATACG. Amino acids: CASSERGGDT. The complete CDR3 protein is CASSERGGDTQYF.

The sample holds many counts of this clone. The CDR3 end lies 3 residues beyond the end of the read and is filled in from the germline J gene. The chain is built from TRBV4-2 and TRBJ1-4; D is perhaps TRBD1 (5 bases). CDR1 and CDR2 from the germline V gene are LGHNA and YNFKEQ. CDR3 length equals 14 residues. V was clipped by 0 bases and J by 8 bases, with 10 bases between them. The covered CDR3 bases are TGTGCCAGCAGCCAAGACAGGGAATTGGAAAAA. This encodes CASSQDRELEK. The complete CDR3 reads CASSQDRELEKLFF.

This clone was seen a handful of times. Sequencing ends 3 residues short of the CDR3 end; the germline J gene provides the rest. Distinct nucleotide sequences in the sample also encode this CDR3. The rearrangement uses TRBV7-8 and TRBJ1-3, with TRBD1 as a possible D gene (5 bases). V dropped 5 bases and J dropped 4 bases, with 18 bases sitting between them. CDR1 and CDR2 (germline): SGHVS, FQNEAQ. CDR3 length: 16 amino acids. The CDR3 bases that were read are TGTGCCAGCAGCCCTGACGGAAGGGGCGCCGGAAACACC. This translates into CASSPDGRGAGNT. The CDR3 reads in full as CASSPDGRGAGNTIYF.

This clone has at least ten counts. With the read ending 3 residues before the CDR3 end, the germline J gene is used to fill in that end. This rearrangement joins TRBV30 to TRBJ2-3; 7 positions agree with TRBD2. The J segment lost 0 bases and the V segment lost 5 bases, leaving 14 bases of the junction unmatched. The CDR3 loop spans 17 amino acids. Germline CDR1 reads GTSNPN; CDR2 reads SVGIG (reference sequence). The DNA read from the CDR3 is TGTGCCTGGGGGGTTGCTAGCGGAGTCACGAGCACAGATACG. It encodes CAWGVASGVTSTDT. The whole CDR3 protein is CAWGVASGVTSTDTQYF.

This clone was seen more than once but under ten times. The read terminates 3 residues before the CDR3 end, so the remaining end is supplied by the germline J gene. The chain joins TRBV19 to TRBJ1-2; 8 positions match TRBD1. Trimming at V came to 11 bases and at J to 5 bases, leaving 7 bases not matched to a gene. The CDR3 extends over 12 amino acids. CDR1 and CDR2 (germline): LNHDA, SQIVND (reference sequence). The CDR3 is CAVTGVGYGYTF. The sequenced part of the CDR3 DNA is TGTGCCGTGACAGGGGTAGGGTATGGC.

In its sample, this clone was seen a few times. The observed sequence ends 3 residues before the CDR3 terminus, with the missing tail filled in from the germline J gene. V is TRBV5-1 and J is TRBJ2-3; possibly TRBD2 for D (6 bases). CDR1 and CDR2 from the germline V gene are SGHRS and YFSETQ. The CDR3 runs to 15 residues. The CDR3: CASSLGQGDRETQYF. Incomplete CDR3 DNA: TGCGCCAGCAGCTTGGGCCAGGGCGACCGGGAGACG.

This clone was picked up many times. The CDR3 end falls 3 residues outside the read, so it is completed with the germline J gene. V usage is TRBV29-1 and J usage is TRBJ2-1; TRBD2 is a possible D gene (6 bases). CDR3 size: 14 residues. Germline values: CDR1 SQVTM, CDR2 ANQGSEA. V lost 6 bases to trimming and J lost 0 bases, with 12 bases between them. The CDR3 sequence: CSVSGQGSYNEQFF. The part of the CDR3 DNA that was read is TGCAGCGTGAGCGGGCAGGGCTCCTACAATGAG.

This clone was counted ten times or more. From the germline J gene comes the end of the CDR3, since the read stops 3 residues before it. The chain recombines TRBV7-8 with TRBJ1-2; 7 positions agree with TRBD1. V shed 5 bases and J 0 bases; nucleotides not matched to a gene: 9. From germline, CDR1 is SGHVS and CDR2 FQNEAQ. The CDR3 runs 16 residues. The sequenced CDR3 bases are TGTGCCAGCAGCCAGGTTGGGCAGGGGGCTAACTATGGC. Amino acids: CASSQVGQGANYG. The full CDR3 is CASSQVGQGANYGYTF.

This clone was counted ten times or more. Read coverage stops 3 residues before the CDR3 terminus; the germline J gene supplies the remainder. This chain links TRBV19 with TRBJ1-5; TRBD1 aligns across 7 bases. Germline V CDR1 and CDR2: LNHDA, SQIVND (reference sequence). Trimming at V came to 2 bases and at J to 6 bases, leaving 4 bases not matched to a gene. This CDR3 contains 14 residues. The DNA read from the CDR3 is TGTGCCAGTAGTATATTAACAGGGGTTCAGCCC. Translating it yields CASSILTGVQP. The whole CDR3 region reads CASSILTGVQPQHF.

This clone turned up a few times. The CDR3 is cut off 3 residues early in the read; its end comes from the germline J gene. This chain connects TRBV10-2 to TRBJ1-2; 8 bases match TRBD1. This CDR3 has 15 residues. Germline V gives CDR1 WSHSY, CDR2 SAAADI. V dropped 3 bases and J dropped 1; count of bases not matched to a gene: 4. The part of the CDR3 DNA that was read is TGCGCCAGCAGTGACGGGACAGGACGTAACTATGGC. This encodes CASSDGTGRNYG. In full, the CDR3 is CASSDGTGRNYGYTF.

Regarding this clone: Possible read error: a much larger clone is one base away. The read stops 3 residues short of the end of the CDR3; the missing end is completed from the germline J gene. The chain couples TRBV7-8 to TRBJ1-4; a weak D match, TRBD1 (5 bases). This CDR3 has 16 amino acids. CDR1 is SGHVS and CDR2 is FQNEAQ in the germline V gene. The CDR3 loop reads CASSLVSAGSNSPLFF. CDR3 DNA (partial): TGTGCCAGCAGCTTAGTGTCGGCAGGGAGTAATTCACCA.

This clone was observed at least ten times. From the germline J gene comes the end of the CDR3, since the read stops 3 residues before it. The chain combines TRBV4-1 with TRBJ2-3; possibly TRBD2 for D (5 bases). The CDR3 length is 15 residues. V lost 6 bases to trimming and J lost 0 bases, with 13 bases between them. Germline V gives CDR1 MGHRA, CDR2 YSYEKL. The CDR3 spells CASRRTDPSTDTQYF. The CDR3 DNA, read in part, is TGCGCCAGCAGACGGACTGACCCTAGCACAGATACG.

The sample holds many counts of this clone. Sequencing ends 3 residues short of the CDR3 end; the germline J gene provides the rest. This chain links TRBV5-6 with TRBJ1-2; 9 bases agree with TRBD1. The CDR3 contains 14 residues. The trim removed 5 bases at V and 5 bases at J, leaving 7 bases unmatched. CDR1 and CDR2 from the germline V gene are SGHDT and YYEEEE. CDR3 sequence reads: CASSSTGGSYGYTF. Incomplete CDR3 DNA: TGTGCCAGCAGTTCTACAGGGGGCTCGTATGGC.